Presented here are 12 T cell receptor beta chains from one specimen sequenced in a study of T cell repertoires in cytomegalovirus infection. One entry per CDR3 protein, called by TCRdb with MiXCR from the reads. Of a few hundred thousand distinct CDR3 sequences in the sample, over 8% were seen once. The material sequenced was PBMCs. The receptors were sampled from a human donor in good health (CMV status not recorded). Some clones in this sample may be carry-over from other donors' samples.

The V and J genes are TRBV28 and TRBJ2-1; tentatively, D is TRBD2 (5 bases). Per germline, CDR1 MDHEN and CDR2 SYDVKM. The CDR3 is 12 residues long. Trimming took 6 bases from V and 9 from J, leaving 12 bases between them. In DNA form, the CDR3 reads TGTGCCAGCAGGAAACTAGATCTTGAGCAGTTCTTC. It is translated as CASRKLDLEQFF.

The chain couples TRBV20-1 to TRBJ2-5, with 10 nucleotides matching TRBD1. Germline V CDR1 and CDR2: DFQATT, SNEGSKA (reference sequence). V lost 6 bases, J lost 5 bases, and 6 bases stayed unmatched. CDR3 length: 13 amino acids. Here the CDR3 reads CSAGQGGRETQYF. In nucleotides, the CDR3 is TGCAGTGCCGGACAGGGGGGGCGGGAGACCCAGTACTTC.

This clonotype was picked up many times. The V call is TRBV19, the J call TRBJ2-1, with D possibly being TRBD2 (5 bases). CDR1 and CDR2 (germline): LNHDA, SQIVND (reference sequence). The V and J ends lost 6 bases and 7 bases respectively, with 19 bases between them. The CDR3 contains 15 residues. DNA for the CDR3: TGTGCCAGTAGGGGTAGCGCCAACCTCGCTAATGAGCAGTTCTTC. As protein: CASRGSANLANEQFF. Together with reference TRBV19 and TRBJ2-1, the CDR3 gives the full variable domain: DGGITQSPKYLFRKEGQNVTLSCEQNLNHDAMYWYRQDPGQGLRLIYYSQIVNDFQKGDIAEGYSVSREKKESFPLTVTSAQKNPTAFYLCASRGSANLANEQFFGPGTRLTVL.

The CDR3 spells CASSHPTGPENQPQHF. In DNA form, the CDR3 reads TGCGCCAGCAGTCACCCCACGGGTCCAGAGAATCAGCCCCAGCATTTT. The chain employs TRBV23-1 and TRBJ1-5, with unresolved D. TRBV23-1 is sorted into the ORF group, with uncertain function. This CDR3 is built from 16 residues. Trimming took 3 bases from V and 4 from J, leaving 16 bases between them.

This clonotype was seen repeatedly, ten times or more. This chain joins TRBV20-1 and TRBJ2-1; 9 nucleotides line up with TRBD2. The CDR3 consists of 20 residues. After removal of 3 bases from V and 6 bases from J, the junction contained 24 bases not matched to a gene. Germline V gene lookup returns CDR1 DFQATT and CDR2 SNEGSKA (reference sequence). CDR3 sequence: CSASGWQGNGASGNINEQFF. CDR3 nucleotide sequence: TGCAGTGCTAGCGGGTGGCAGGGAAATGGGGCTAGCGGGAACATCAATGAGCAGTTCTTC.

At least ten counts were recorded for this clonotype. The chain recombines TRBV11-2 with TRBJ2-3; D unresolved. The V end was cut by 7 bases, the J end by 1 base, with 9 bases between. Per the germline V gene, CDR1 is SGHAT and CDR2 is FQNNGV. This CDR3 contains 13 residues. The CDR3 sequence is CASISGRTDTQYF. In DNA form, the CDR3 reads TGTGCCAGCATCTCCGGGCGCACAGATACGCAGTATTTT. Full variable domain (missing parts from reference TRBV11-2 and TRBJ2-3): EAGVAQSPRYKIIEKRQSVAFWCNPISGHATLYWYQQILGQGPKLLIQFQNNGVVDDSQLPKDRFSAERLKGVDSTLKIQPAKLEDSAVYLCASISGRTDTQYFGPGTRLTVL.

This clonotype was seen many times. V gene TRBV7-2 combines with J gene TRBJ1-2; 8 bases fit TRBD1. The CDR3 is made up of 14 amino acids. The germline V gene has CDR1 SGHTA and CDR2 FQGNSA. Trimming cost V 5 bases and J 10 bases; bases outside gene matches: 12. CDR3 region: CASSRRQGLIYYTF. The DNA for the CDR3 is TGTGCCAGCAGCCGAAGACAGGGGTTAATTTACTACACCTTC.

This clonotype was seen many times. In nucleotides, the CDR3 is TGTGCCAGCAGCAGAGAGGCAGGGCCAGCAACTAATGAAAAACTGTTTTTT. Its translation is CASSREAGPATNEKLFF. The chain couples TRBV7-2 to TRBJ1-4, with D tentatively TRBD1 (5 bases). The CDR3 consists of 17 residues. Germline V lookup: CDR1 SGHTA, CDR2 FQGNSA. Trimming pared 5 bases from V and 0 bases from J, leaving 16 bases between.

This clonotype showed up just a few times. The chain uses TRBV14 and TRBJ1-4; D is unclear. The germline V gene encodes CDR1 SGHDN and CDR2 FVKESK. The V end lost 0 bases, the J end lost 2 bases, and 7 bases lay between the germline ends. This CDR3 is built from 15 residues. CDR3 sequence: CASSQEWSTNEKLFF. The CDR3 DNA sequence: TGTGCCAGCAGCCAAGAATGGTCGACTAATGAAAAACTGTTTTTT.

This clonotype was seen ten or more times. V and J are TRBV7-2 and TRBJ1-1; D not certain. V was trimmed by 5 bases and J by 1 base, leaving 11 bases between them. The CDR3 has 14 residues. Looked up from germline, CDR1 is SGHTA and CDR2 is FQGNSA. The CDR3 nucleotides read TGTGCCAGCAGCCCCCGACGGGGGAACACTGAAGCTTTCTTT. Its translation is CASSPRRGNTEAFF.

The chain is built from TRBV7-2 and TRBJ2-1; tentatively, D is TRBD1 (6 bases). V lost 5 bases and J lost 7, with 27 bases in between. Germline V gene data show CDR1 as SGHTA and CDR2 as FQGNSA. There are 18 residues in the CDR3. CDR3: CASSVGTRRGHFGNEQFF. CDR3 nucleotide sequence: TGTGCCAGCAGCGTGGGCACCCGCAGGGGTCATTTTGGAAATGAGCAGTTCTTC. The full variable domain, rest sourced from reference TRBV7-2 and TRBJ2-1, is GAGVSQSPSNKVTEKGKDVELRCDPISGHTALYWYRQSLGQGLEFLIYFQGNSAPDKSGLPSDRFSAERTGGSVSTLTIQRTQQEDSAVYLCASSVGTRRGHFGNEQFFGPGTRLTVL.

This chain links TRBV7-2 with TRBJ1-1, with D uncertain. Germline values: CDR1 SGHTA, CDR2 FQGNSA. Between the trimmed V and J ends, which lost 4 bases and 8 bases, there was a span of 14 bases. The CDR3 sequence is 13 residues long. The CDR3 bases are TGTGCCAGCAGCTCCCCAAATTTTCCGGAAGCTTTCTTT. It specifies CASSSPNFPEAFF.